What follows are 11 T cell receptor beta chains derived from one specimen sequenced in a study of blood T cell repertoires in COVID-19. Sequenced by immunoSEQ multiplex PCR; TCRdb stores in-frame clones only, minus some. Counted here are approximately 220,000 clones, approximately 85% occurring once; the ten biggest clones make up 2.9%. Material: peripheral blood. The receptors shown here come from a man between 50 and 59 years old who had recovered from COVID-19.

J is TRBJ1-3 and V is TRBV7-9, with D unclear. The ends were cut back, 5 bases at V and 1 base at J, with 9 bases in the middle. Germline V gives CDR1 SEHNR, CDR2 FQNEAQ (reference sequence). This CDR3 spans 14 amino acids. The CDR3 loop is CASSPRGSGNTIYF. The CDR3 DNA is TGTGCCAGCAGCCCTAGAGGGTCTGGAAACACCATATATTTT. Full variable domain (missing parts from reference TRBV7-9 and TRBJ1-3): DTGVSQNPRHKITKRGQNVTFRCDPISEHNRLYWYRQTLGQGPEFLTYFQNEAQLEKSRLLSDRFSAERPKGSFSTLEIQRTEQGDSAMYLCASSPRGSGNTIYFGEGSWLTVV.

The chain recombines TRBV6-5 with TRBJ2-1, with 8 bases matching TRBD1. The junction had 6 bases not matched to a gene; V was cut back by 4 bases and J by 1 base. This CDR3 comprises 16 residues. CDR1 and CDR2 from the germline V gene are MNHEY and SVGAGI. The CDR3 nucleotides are TGTGCCAGCAGTTCGGCCGGGACAGGTTCCTACAATGAGCAGTTCTTC. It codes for CASSSAGTGSYNEQFF.

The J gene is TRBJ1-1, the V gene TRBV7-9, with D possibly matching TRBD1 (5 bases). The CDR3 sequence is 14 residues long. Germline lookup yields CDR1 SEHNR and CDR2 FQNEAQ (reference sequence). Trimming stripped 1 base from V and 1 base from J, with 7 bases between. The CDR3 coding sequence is TGTGCCAGCAGCTTAGTGGGGCAGAACACTGAAGCTTTCTTT. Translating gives CASSLVGQNTEAFF.

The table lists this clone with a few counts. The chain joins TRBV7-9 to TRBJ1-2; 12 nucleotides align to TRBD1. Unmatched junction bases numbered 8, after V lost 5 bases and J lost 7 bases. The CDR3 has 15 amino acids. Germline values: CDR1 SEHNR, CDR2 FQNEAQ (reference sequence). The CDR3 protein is CASSPQGQGALGYTF. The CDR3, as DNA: TGTGCCAGCAGCCCGCAGGGACAGGGGGCGCTTGGCTACACCTTC.

The CDR3, as DNA: TGCGCCAGCAGCTCGGACAGGCCGAGCTCCTACGAGCAGTACTTC. This codes for CASSSDRPSSYEQYF. This chain joins TRBV5-1 and TRBJ2-7; 7 bases are a match to TRBD1. With 3 bases clipped from V and 0 bases from J, the junction kept 6 bases outside the gene matches. This CDR3 contains 15 residues. In germline, CDR1 is SGHRS, CDR2 YFSETQ.

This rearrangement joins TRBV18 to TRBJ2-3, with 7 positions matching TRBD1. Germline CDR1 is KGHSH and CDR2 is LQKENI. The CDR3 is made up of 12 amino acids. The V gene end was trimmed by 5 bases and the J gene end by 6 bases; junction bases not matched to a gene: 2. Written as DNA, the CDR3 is TGTGCCAGCTCATCACAGGGGGATACGCAGTATTTT. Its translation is CASSSQGDTQYF.

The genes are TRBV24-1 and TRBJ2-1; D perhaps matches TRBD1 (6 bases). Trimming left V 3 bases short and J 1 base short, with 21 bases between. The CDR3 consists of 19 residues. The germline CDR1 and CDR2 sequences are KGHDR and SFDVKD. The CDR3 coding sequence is TGTGCCACCAGTGATGGCTCCATCGGGCCGGGACAATCCTACAATGAGCAGTTCTTC. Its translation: CATSDGSIGPGQSYNEQFF.

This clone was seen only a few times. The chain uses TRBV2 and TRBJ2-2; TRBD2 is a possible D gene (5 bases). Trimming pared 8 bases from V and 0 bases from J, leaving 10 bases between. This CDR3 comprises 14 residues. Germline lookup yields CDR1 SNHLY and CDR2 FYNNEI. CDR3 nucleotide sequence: TGTGCCAGCTTACCGGGGACGAACACCGGGGAGCTGTTTTTT. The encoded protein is CASLPGTNTGELFF.

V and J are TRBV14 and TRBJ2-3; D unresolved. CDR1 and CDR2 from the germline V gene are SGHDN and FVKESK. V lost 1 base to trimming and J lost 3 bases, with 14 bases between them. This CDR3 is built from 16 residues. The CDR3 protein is CASSQASNLRTDTQYF. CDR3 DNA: TGTGCCAGCAGCCAAGCCTCAAATCTGAGGACAGATACGCAGTATTTT.

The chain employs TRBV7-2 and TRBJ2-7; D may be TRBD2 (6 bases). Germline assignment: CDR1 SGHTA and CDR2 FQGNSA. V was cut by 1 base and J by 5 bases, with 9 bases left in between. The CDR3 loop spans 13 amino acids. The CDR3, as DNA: TGTGCCAGCAGCTTAGACCGGAGGGACGAGCAGTACTTC. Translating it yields CASSLDRRDEQYF.

The CDR3 sequence: CSATSGSGRTGELFF. In DNA, the CDR3 is TGCAGCGCCACTAGCGGGAGCGGTCGTACCGGGGAGCTGTTTTTT. The chain recombines TRBV29-1 with TRBJ2-2, with 11 bases fitting TRBD2. V lost 7 bases and J lost 5; bases outside the gene matches: 9. This CDR3 is 15 amino acids long. The V gene's germline CDR1 is SQVTM and CDR2 ANQGSEA.